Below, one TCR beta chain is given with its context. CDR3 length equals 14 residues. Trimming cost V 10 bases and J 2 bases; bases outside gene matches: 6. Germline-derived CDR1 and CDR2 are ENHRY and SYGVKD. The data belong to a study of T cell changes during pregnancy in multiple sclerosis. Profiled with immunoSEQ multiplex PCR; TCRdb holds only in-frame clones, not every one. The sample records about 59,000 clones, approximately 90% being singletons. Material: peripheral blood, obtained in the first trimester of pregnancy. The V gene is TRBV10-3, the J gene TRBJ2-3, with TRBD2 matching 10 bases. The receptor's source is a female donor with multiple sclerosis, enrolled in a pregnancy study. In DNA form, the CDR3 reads TGTGCCACTGGACTAGCGGCGCACACAGATACGCAGTATTTT. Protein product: CATGLAAHTDTQYF.